Shown below are 27 T cell receptor beta chains from a single sample sequenced in a study of cytomegalovirus exposure and HLA in healthy donors. Primers included in the PCR were 60 Vbeta and 13 Jbeta primers. Profiling relied on immunoSEQ multiplex PCR, and the TCRdb table lists in-frame clones only, not all of them. The sample contains about 150,000 clones, 80% to 90% of which appear only once. Sequencing input: PBMCs. These receptors were taken from a woman younger than 30 in good health and CMV-seronegative.

This clone was counted a few times. This rearrangement joins TRBV6-5 to TRBJ2-5, with a weak D call TRBD2 (6 bases). The germline V and J ends were trimmed by 8 bases and 5 bases, with 15 bases remaining between them. The CDR3 totals 13 residues. Germline V gene data show CDR1 as MNHEY and CDR2 as SVGAGI. CDR3 amino acids: CASRPYRGETQYF. The CDR3 DNA sequence: TGTGCCAGCCGCCCCTACCGGGGGGAGACCCAGTACTTC.

DNA for the CDR3: TGTGCCAGCAGCCAACGCCTTACTAGCGGGAGGTGGGGCACAGATACGCAGTATTTT. Translating it yields CASSQRLTSGRWGTDTQYF. This sequence joins TRBV14 and TRBJ2-3; 12 nucleotides agree with TRBD2. Germline V gives CDR1 SGHDN, CDR2 FVKESK. This CDR3 comprises 19 residues. V gave up 2 bases and J gave up 1 base; unmatched junction bases: 10.

The chain employs TRBV6-5 and TRBJ1-1, with D perhaps TRBD1 (6 bases). This CDR3 is built from 14 residues. The germline gives CDR1 MNHEY, CDR2 SVGAGI. The V end was cut by 5 bases, the J end by 7 bases, with 17 bases between. This chain's CDR3 is CASSAGGTHREAFF. CDR3 coding DNA: TGTGCCAGCAGTGCCGGTGGGACACACCGTGAAGCTTTCTTT.

The chain couples TRBV18 to TRBJ2-1; a weak D match, TRBD2 (5 bases). This CDR3 spans 19 amino acids. CDR1 KGHSH and CDR2 LQKENI come from the germline V gene. Trimming pared 4 bases from V and 2 bases from J, leaving 24 bases between. CDR3 DNA sequence: TGTGCCAGCTCACAAACTTCTAGCCCATCGTTAACGGCCTACAATGAGCAGTTCTTC. Its translation is CASSQTSSPSLTAYNEQFF.

The J gene is TRBJ2-1, the V gene TRBV7-9; 7 bases align to TRBD2. CDR3 length: 14 amino acids. The V and J ends lost 1 base and 6 bases, in that order; junction bases with no gene match: 3. The germline V gene encodes CDR1 SEHNR and CDR2 FQNEAQ (reference sequence). The CDR3 loop reads CASSLGGGTNEQFF. The CDR3 nucleotides are TGTGCCAGCAGCTTAGGCGGGGGAACCAATGAGCAGTTCTTC. The entire variable domain, with the rest obtained from reference TRBV7-9 and TRBJ2-1, is as follows: DTGVSQNPRHKITKRGQNVTFRCDPISEHNRLYWYRQTLGQGPEFLTYFQNEAQLEKSRLLSDRFSAERPKGSFSTLEIQRTEQGDSAMYLCASSLGGGTNEQFFGPGTRLTVL.

This chain connects TRBV6-5 to TRBJ1-2; TRBD1 is a possible D gene (6 bases). CDR1 is MNHEY and CDR2 is SVGAGI in the germline V gene. Between the trimmed V and J ends, which lost 5 bases and 8 bases, there was a span of 12 bases. The CDR3 runs to 12 residues. The CDR3 bases are TGTGCCAGCAGTATTGGGACAAGGGGCTACACCTTC. Its protein product is CASSIGTRGYTF.

The J gene is TRBJ1-3, the V gene TRBV30; 11 nucleotides align to TRBD1. This CDR3 comprises 16 residues. The V and J ends lost 2 bases and 3 bases, in that order; junction bases with no gene match: 6. Germline-derived CDR1 and CDR2 are GTSNPN and SVGIG (reference sequence). The CDR3 spells CAWSIGTGGFGNTIYF. The CDR3 bases are TGTGCCTGGAGTATCGGGACAGGGGGTTTTGGAAACACCATATATTTT.

V gene TRBV4-1 combines with J gene TRBJ2-7, with TRBD2 as a possible D gene (5 bases). Germline CDR1 and CDR2: MGHRA and YSYEKL. CDR3 length: 14 amino acids. Trimming removed 3 bases from V and 2 bases from J, with 11 bases in between. The CDR3 is CASSHSDYAYEQYF. The CDR3 nucleotides read TGCGCCAGCAGCCATAGTGACTATGCCTACGAGCAGTACTTC.

This chain uses TRBV4-2 with TRBJ1-3, with D possibly being TRBD1 (5 bases). V was trimmed by 5 bases and J by 0 bases, leaving 14 bases between them. The CDR3 runs 16 residues. CDR1 and CDR2 from the germline V gene are LGHNA and YNFKEQ. The CDR3 nucleotides are TGTGCCAGCAGCATAGCTGGGGGGGGCTCTGGAAACACCATATATTTT. This sequence encodes CASSIAGGGSGNTIYF.

The chain links TRBV19 to TRBJ2-3; TRBD2 agrees at 10 bases. The CDR3 is 14 residues long. Germline trimming cut 6 bases from V and 5 bases from J; bases unmatched to any gene: 5. Germline CDR1 is LNHDA and CDR2 is SQIVND (reference sequence). The CDR3 bases are TGTGCCAGTAGCGGACTAGCGGATGGAGATACGCAGTATTTT. Encoded protein: CASSGLADGDTQYF.

J is TRBJ2-6 and V is TRBV19; 7 positions match TRBD1. The CDR3 has 15 amino acids. V shed 8 bases, J shed 6 bases, and the junction held 10 bases outside the gene matches. From germline, CDR1 is LNHDA and CDR2 SQIVND (reference sequence). The CDR3 reads CASARGSLSANVLTF. The CDR3 DNA reads as TGTGCCAGTGCCAGGGGGTCTCTTTCGGCCAACGTCCTGACTTTC.

The chain recombines TRBV6-5 with TRBJ2-1; D is perhaps TRBD2 (5 bases). Between the trimmed V and J ends, which lost 0 bases and 3 bases, there was a span of 12 bases. The CDR3 length is 16 residues. Germline loops: CDR1 MNHEY, CDR2 SVGAGI. CDR3 protein: CASSYSWTSFYNEQFF. CDR3 in DNA: TGTGCCAGCAGTTACTCGTGGACTTCTTTCTACAATGAGCAGTTCTTC.

V is TRBV11-2 and J is TRBJ2-1; the match to TRBD2 covers 10 bases. The CDR3 totals 15 residues. CDR1 is SGHAT, CDR2 FQNNGV, per germline. The V gene end was trimmed by 5 bases and the J gene end by 1 base; junction bases not matched to a gene: 2. CDR3 bases: TGTGCCAGCAGCCGGACTAGCGGTTCCTACAATGAGCAGTTCTTC. Its protein product is CASSRTSGSYNEQFF.

This clone was seen a few times. The chain is built from TRBV12-5 and TRBJ1-2; weak D call: TRBD1 (5 bases). The germline V gene has CDR1 LGHNT and CDR2 FRNRAP. The CDR3 consists of 16 residues. The germline V and J ends were trimmed by 1 base and 5 bases, with 17 bases remaining between them. CDR3 nucleotide sequence: TGTGCTAGTGGTTTGGAAAACCTCTCGGGGGGGTATGGCTACACCTTC. Its translation is CASGLENLSGGYGYTF.

The chain carries TRBV7-2 and TRBJ1-5; 8 nucleotides align to TRBD1. The V and J ends lost 5 bases and 6 bases, in that order; junction bases with no gene match: 6. Germline CDR1 SGHTA, CDR2 FQGNSA. The CDR3 consists of 14 residues. CDR3 in DNA: TGTGCCAGCAGCCCTGCGGGGACAGGTCAGCCCCAGCATTTT. Its translation is CASSPAGTGQPQHF. The full variable domain, in which reference TRBV7-2 and TRBJ1-5 provide the parts outside the CDR3, is GAGVSQSPSNKVTEKGKDVELRCDPISGHTALYWYRQSLGQGLEFLIYFQGNSAPDKSGLPSDRFSAERTGGSVSTLTIQRTQQEDSAVYLCASSPAGTGQPQHFGDGTRLSIL.

This sequence joins TRBV5-4 and TRBJ2-5, with 9 bases fitting TRBD2. The length of the CDR3 is 13 residues. V was clipped by 5 bases and J by 4 bases; unmatched bases: 3. Germline V gene data show CDR1 as SGHNT and CDR2 as YYREEE (reference sequence). The CDR3 reads CASSSTSGETQYF. The CDR3 DNA follows: TGTGCCAGCAGTTCGACTAGCGGAGAGACCCAGTACTTC.

This chain joins TRBV2 and TRBJ2-7, with D perhaps matching TRBD1 (5 bases). V was clipped by 10 bases and J by 2 bases, with 12 bases between them. Germline assignment: CDR1 SNHLY and CDR2 FYNNEI. This CDR3 is built from 12 residues. CDR3 sequence: CATYRRAYEQYF. CDR3 in DNA: TGTGCCACTTACAGGAGAGCCTACGAGCAGTACTTC. The full variable domain, rest sourced from reference TRBV2 and TRBJ2-7, is EPEVTQTPSHQVTQMGQEVILRCVPISNHLYFYWYRQILGQKVEFLVSFYNNEISEKSEIFDDQFSVERPDGSNFTLKIRSTKLEDSAMYFCATYRRAYEQYFGPGTRLTVT.

This clone was detected only a few times. The chain recombines TRBV5-1 with TRBJ2-1; the D gene is possibly TRBD2 (5 bases). Trimming removed 0 bases from V and 4 bases from J, with 5 bases in between. Germline-derived CDR1 and CDR2 are SGHRS and YFSETQ. The CDR3 is 13 amino acids. The CDR3 is CASSLGGYNEQFF. The CDR3 DNA reads as TGCGCCAGCAGCTTGGGAGGGTACAATGAGCAGTTCTTC.

The V and J genes are TRBV14 and TRBJ2-1; 10 bases are shared with TRBD2. CDR1 is SGHDN and CDR2 is FVKESK in the germline V gene. This CDR3 comprises 17 residues. Trimming cost V 3 bases and J 3 bases; bases outside gene matches: 8. Written as DNA, the CDR3 is TGTGCCAGCAGCCAGGGTCCTAGCGGGGGCCGCTACAATGAGCAGTTCTTC. This translates into CASSQGPSGGRYNEQFF.

CDR3 in amino acids: CASSFREGGPLGHYEQYF. As DNA, the CDR3 is TGTGCCAGCTCCTTTAGGGAGGGAGGACCCCTAGGCCACTACGAGCAGTACTTC. The V gene is TRBV18, the J gene TRBJ2-7; 7 bases align to TRBD2. This CDR3 is built from 18 residues. The trim removed 6 bases at V and 3 bases at J, leaving 20 bases unmatched. From germline, CDR1 is KGHSH and CDR2 LQKENI.

The chain has TRBV4-1 and TRBJ1-2; 7 positions agree with TRBD1. CDR1 MGHRA and CDR2 YSYEKL come from the germline V gene. This CDR3 has 15 amino acids. The junction had 13 bases not matched to a gene; V was cut back by 6 bases and J by 6 bases. The CDR3 loop reads CASRPAPGRGHGYTF. CDR3 in DNA: TGCGCCAGCAGACCAGCCCCGGGAAGGGGGCATGGCTACACCTTC.

This clone was detected once. This rearrangement joins TRBV30 to TRBJ1-4; D ambiguous. CDR3 size: 13 residues. The V and J ends lost 2 bases and 3 bases respectively, with 7 bases between them. Germline CDR1 GTSNPN, CDR2 SVGIG (reference sequence). The DNA of the CDR3 is TGTGCCTGGAGTCGTTTAGCTAATGAAAAACTGTTTTTT. Protein product: CAWSRLANEKLFF.

V and J are TRBV28 and TRBJ1-2, with 7 positions matching TRBD1. The CDR3 has 18 amino acids. From germline, CDR1 is MDHEN and CDR2 SYDVKM. V shed 5 bases and J 5 bases; nucleotides not matched to a gene: 20. The DNA of the CDR3 is TGTGCCAGCAGTAGCACTCGGGACAGAGGCGACTCGTGGTATGGCTACACCTTC. Amino acids: CASSSTRDRGDSWYGYTF.

Written as DNA, the CDR3 is TGTGCCAGTAGTATACGGGGGGAGCTTGTTGGGGACTATGGCTACACCTTC. This translates into CASSIRGELVGDYGYTF. The V and J genes are TRBV19 and TRBJ1-2; maybe TRBD1 (5 bases). The CDR3 consists of 17 residues. Germline values: CDR1 LNHDA, CDR2 SQIVND (reference sequence). Trimming stripped 2 bases from V and 3 bases from J, with 19 bases between.

This rearrangement joins TRBV2 to TRBJ2-5, with D possibly TRBD2 on 6 matching bases. Trimming cost V 4 bases and J 5 bases, with 17 bases left between them. Germline CDR1 and CDR2: SNHLY and FYNNEI. The CDR3 loop spans 15 amino acids. The CDR3 region is CASSGSGVGRETQYF. In DNA, the CDR3 is TGTGCCAGCAGTGGGTCTGGGGTTGGGAGGGAGACCCAGTACTTC.

The DNA for the CDR3 is TGTGCCAGCAGTTTACCACGGACAGTGCCAAGTGGGCTGTTTTTT. It translates to CASSLPRTVPSGLFF. V gene TRBV27 combines with J gene TRBJ1-4; possibly TRBD1 for D (6 bases). The CDR3 loop spans 15 amino acids. V lost 2 bases and J 14 bases, leaving 21 bases between the germline ends. Germline assignment: CDR1 MNHEY and CDR2 SMNVEV (reference sequence). The full variable domain, with the rest looked up from reference TRBV27 and TRBJ1-4, is EAQVTQNPRYLITVTGKKLTVTCSQNMNHEYMSWYRQDPGLGLRQIYYSMNVEVTDKGDVPEGYKVSRKEKRNFPLILESPSPNQTSLYFCASSLPRTVPSGLFFGSGTQLSVL.

The rearrangement links TRBV2 to TRBJ1-2, with D hard to call. Germline V gene lookup returns CDR1 SNHLY and CDR2 FYNNEI. V lost 5 bases and J lost 5, with 12 bases in between. The CDR3 is 13 amino acids. The CDR3 DNA follows: TGTGCCAGCAGTCCGGACGGGGAGTATGGCTACACCTTC. It yields the protein CASSPDGEYGYTF.